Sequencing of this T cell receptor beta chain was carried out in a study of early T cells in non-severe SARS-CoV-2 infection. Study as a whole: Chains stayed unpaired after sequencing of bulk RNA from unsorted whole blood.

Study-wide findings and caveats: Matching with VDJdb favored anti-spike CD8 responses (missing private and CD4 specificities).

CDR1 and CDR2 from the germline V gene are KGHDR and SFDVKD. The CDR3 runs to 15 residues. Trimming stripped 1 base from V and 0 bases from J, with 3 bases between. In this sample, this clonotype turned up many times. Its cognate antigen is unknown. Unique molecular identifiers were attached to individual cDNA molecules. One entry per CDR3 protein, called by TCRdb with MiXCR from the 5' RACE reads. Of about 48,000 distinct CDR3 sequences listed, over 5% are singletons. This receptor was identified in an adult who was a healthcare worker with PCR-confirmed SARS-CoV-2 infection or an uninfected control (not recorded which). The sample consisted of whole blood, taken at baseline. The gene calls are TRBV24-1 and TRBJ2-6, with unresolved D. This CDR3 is CATSDFTSGANVLTF. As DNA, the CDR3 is TGTGCCACCAGTGATTTTACCTCTGGGGCCAACGTCCTGACTTTC.